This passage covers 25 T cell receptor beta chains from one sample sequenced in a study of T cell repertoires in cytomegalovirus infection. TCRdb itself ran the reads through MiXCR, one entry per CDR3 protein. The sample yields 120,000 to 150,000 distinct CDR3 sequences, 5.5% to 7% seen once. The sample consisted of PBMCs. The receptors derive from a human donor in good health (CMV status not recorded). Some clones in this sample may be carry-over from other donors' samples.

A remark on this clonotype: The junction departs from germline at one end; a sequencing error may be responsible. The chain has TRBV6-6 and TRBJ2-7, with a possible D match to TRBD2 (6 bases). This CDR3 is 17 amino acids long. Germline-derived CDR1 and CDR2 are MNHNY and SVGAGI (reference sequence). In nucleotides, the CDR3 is TGTGTCAGCAGTCCGCGGCGGGCGGGGACCCGCTCCTACGAGCAGTACTTC. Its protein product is CVSSPRRAGTRSYEQYF.

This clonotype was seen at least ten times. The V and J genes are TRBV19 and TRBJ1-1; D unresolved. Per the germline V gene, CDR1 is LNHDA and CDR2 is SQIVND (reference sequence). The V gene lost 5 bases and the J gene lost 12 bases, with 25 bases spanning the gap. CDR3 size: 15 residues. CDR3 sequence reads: CASSPSVVGGPRSFF. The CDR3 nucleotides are TGTGCCAGTAGTCCGAGTGTGGTCGGCGGCCCTCGGTCTTTCTTT.

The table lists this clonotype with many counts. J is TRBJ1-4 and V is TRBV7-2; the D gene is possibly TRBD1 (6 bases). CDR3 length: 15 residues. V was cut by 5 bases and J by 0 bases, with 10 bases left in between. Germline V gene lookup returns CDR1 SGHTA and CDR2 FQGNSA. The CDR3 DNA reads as TGTGCCAGCAGCCTACAGGGCCCAACTAATGAAAAACTGTTTTTT. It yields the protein CASSLQGPTNEKLFF.

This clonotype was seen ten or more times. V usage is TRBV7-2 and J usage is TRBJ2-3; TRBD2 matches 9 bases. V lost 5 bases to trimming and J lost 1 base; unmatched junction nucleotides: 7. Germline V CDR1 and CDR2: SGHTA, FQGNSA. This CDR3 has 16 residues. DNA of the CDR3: TGTGCCAGCAGCCCCCGGGAGCGGGGGGGCACAGATACGCAGTATTTT. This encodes CASSPRERGGTDTQYF.

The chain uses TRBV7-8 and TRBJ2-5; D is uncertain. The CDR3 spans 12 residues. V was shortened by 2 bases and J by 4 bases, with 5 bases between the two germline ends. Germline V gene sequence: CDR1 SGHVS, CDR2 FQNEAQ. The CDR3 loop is CASSLFVETQYF. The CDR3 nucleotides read TGTGCCAGCAGCTTATTTGTAGAGACCCAGTACTTC.

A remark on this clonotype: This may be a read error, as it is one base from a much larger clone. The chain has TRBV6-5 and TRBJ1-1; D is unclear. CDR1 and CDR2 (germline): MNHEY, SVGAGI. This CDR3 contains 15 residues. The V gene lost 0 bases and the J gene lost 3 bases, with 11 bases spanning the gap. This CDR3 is CASSYSAGSYTEAFF. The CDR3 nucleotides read TGTGCCAGCAGTTACTCAGCGGGAAGTTACACTGAAGCTTTCTTT.

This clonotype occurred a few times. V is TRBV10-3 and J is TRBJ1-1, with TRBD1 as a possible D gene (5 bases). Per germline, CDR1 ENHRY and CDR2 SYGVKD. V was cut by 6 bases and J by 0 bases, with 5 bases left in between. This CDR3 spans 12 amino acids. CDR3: CAIRTVNTEAFF. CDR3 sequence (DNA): TGTGCCATCAGGACAGTGAACACTGAAGCTTTCTTT.

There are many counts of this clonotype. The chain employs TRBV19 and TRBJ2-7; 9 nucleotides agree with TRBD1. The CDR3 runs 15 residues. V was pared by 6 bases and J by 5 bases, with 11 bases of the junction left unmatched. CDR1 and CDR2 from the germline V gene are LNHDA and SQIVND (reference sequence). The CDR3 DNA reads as TGTGCCAGTAGGCAAAACCGGGACAGGGCCAACGAGCAGTACTTC. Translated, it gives CASRQNRDRANEQYF.

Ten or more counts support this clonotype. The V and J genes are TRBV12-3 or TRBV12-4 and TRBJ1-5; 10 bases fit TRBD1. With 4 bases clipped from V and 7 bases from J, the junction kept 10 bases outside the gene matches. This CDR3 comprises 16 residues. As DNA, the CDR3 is TGTGCCAGCAGTTCCGCGACAGGGGGCGAAGGGCAGCCCCAGCATTTT. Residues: CASSSATGGEGQPQHF.

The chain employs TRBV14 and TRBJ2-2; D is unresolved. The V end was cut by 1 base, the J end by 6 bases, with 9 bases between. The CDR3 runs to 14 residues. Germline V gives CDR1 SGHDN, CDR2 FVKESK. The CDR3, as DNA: TGTGCCAGCAGCCAAGTATACGGGCCCGGGGAGCTGTTTTTT. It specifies CASSQVYGPGELFF.

The CDR3 sequence is CASSLALRALDEQFF. CDR3 nucleotides: TGTGCCAGCAGCTTGGCTTTAAGAGCGCTCGATGAGCAGTTCTTC. The rearrangement joins TRBV5-5 to TRBJ2-1; D unresolved. The CDR3 consists of 15 residues. Deletions cut 0 bases from V and 8 bases from J, with 15 bases between. Germline CDR1 and CDR2: SGHKS and YYEKEE (reference sequence).

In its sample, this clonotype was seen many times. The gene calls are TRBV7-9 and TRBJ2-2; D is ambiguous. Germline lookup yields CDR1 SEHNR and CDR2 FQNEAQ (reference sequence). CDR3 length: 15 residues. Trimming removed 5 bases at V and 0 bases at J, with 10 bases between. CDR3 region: CASSRSLANTGELFF. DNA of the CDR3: TGTGCCAGCAGCCGAAGCCTCGCGAACACCGGGGAGCTGTTTTTT. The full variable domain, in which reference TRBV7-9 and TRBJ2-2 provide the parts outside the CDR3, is DTGVSQNPRHKITKRGQNVTFRCDPISEHNRLYWYRQTLGQGPEFLTYFQNEAQLEKSRLLSDRFSAERPKGSFSTLEIQRTEQGDSAMYLCASSRSLANTGELFFGEGSRLTVL.

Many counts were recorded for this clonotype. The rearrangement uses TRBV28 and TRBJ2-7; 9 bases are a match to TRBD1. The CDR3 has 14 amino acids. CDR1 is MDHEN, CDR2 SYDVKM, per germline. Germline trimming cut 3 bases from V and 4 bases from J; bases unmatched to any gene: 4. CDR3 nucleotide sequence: TGTGCCAGCAGTTTGATTGGGACAGGGTACGAGCAGTACTTC. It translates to CASSLIGTGYEQYF.

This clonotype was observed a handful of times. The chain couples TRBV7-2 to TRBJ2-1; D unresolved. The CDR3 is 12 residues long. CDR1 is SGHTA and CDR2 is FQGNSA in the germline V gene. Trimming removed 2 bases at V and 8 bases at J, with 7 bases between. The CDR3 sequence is CASSLIGDEQFF. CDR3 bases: TGTGCCAGCAGCTTAATTGGAGATGAGCAGTTCTTC.

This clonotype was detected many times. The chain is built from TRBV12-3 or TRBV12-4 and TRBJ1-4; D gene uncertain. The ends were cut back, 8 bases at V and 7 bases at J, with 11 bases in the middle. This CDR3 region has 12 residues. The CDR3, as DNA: TGTGCCAGCCGAACAGCCGCTGAAAAACTGTTTTTT. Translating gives CASRTAAEKLFF.

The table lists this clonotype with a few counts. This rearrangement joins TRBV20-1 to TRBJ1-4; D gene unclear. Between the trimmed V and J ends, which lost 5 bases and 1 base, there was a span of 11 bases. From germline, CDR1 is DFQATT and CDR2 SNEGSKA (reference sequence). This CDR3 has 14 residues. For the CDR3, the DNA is TGCAGTGCTGTACACGGAGTAACTAATGAAAAACTGTTTTTT. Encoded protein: CSAVHGVTNEKLFF.

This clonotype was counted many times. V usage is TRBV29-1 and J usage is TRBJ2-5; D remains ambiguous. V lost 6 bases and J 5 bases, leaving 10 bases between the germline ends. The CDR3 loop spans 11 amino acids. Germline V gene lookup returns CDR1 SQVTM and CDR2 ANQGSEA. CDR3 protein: CSVRTVETQYF. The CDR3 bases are TGCAGCGTGAGGACGGTGGAGACCCAGTACTTC.

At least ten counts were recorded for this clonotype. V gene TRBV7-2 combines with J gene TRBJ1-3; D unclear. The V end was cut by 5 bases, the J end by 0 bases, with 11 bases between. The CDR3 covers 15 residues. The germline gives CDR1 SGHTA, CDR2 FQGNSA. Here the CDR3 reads CASSPTAFSGNTIYF. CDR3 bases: TGTGCCAGCAGCCCCACAGCTTTCTCTGGAAACACCATATATTTT.

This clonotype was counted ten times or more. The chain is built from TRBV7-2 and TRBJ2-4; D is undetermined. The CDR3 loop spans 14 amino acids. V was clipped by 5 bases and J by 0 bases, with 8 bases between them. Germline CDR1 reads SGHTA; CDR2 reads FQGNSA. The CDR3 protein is CASSPDLAKNIQYF. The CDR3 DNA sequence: TGTGCCAGCAGCCCTGACCTAGCCAAAAACATTCAGTACTTC.

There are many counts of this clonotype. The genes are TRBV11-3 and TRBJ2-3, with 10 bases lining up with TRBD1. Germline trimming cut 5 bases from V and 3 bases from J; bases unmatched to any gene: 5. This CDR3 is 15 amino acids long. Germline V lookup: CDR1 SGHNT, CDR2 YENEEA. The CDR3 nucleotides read TGTGCCAGCAGCGAGACAGGGGGCAAGACAGATACGCAGTATTTT. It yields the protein CASSETGGKTDTQYF.

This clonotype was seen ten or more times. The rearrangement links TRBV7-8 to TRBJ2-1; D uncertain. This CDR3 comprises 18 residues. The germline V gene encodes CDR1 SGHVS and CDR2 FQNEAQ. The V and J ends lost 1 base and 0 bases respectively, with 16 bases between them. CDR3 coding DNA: TGTGCCAGCAGCTTAGGCTTTAAGACCTTGAGCTCCTACAATGAGCAGTTCTTC. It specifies CASSLGFKTLSSYNEQFF.

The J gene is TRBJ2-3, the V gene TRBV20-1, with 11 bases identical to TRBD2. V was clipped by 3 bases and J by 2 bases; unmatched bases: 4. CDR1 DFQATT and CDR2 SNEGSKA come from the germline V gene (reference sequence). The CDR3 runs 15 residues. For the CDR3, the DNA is TGCAGTGCTAGGGGGACTAGCGGTTACACAGATACGCAGTATTTT. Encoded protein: CSARGTSGYTDTQYF.

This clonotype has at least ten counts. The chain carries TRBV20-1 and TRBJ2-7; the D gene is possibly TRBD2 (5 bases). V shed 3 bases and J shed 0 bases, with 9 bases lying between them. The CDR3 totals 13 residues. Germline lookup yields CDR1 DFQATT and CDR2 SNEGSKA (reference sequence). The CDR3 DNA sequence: TGCAGTGCTAGGTCCAGCGGCTCCTACGAGCAGTACTTC. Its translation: CSARSSGSYEQYF.

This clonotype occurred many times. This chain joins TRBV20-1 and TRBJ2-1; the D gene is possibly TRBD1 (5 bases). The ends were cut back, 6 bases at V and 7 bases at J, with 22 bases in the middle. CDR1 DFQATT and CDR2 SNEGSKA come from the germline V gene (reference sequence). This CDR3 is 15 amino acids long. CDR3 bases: TGCAGTGCCCCTTCTGACAGTATCCTCTATAATGAGCAGTTCTTC. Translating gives CSAPSDSILYNEQFF.

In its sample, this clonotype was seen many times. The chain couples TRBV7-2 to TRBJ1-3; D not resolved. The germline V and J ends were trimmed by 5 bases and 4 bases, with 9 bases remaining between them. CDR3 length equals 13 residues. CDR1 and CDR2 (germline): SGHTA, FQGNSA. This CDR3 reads CASSPPVGNTIYF. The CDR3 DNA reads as TGTGCCAGCAGCCCCCCCGTGGGAAACACCATATATTTT.